These 2 T cell receptor beta chains came from one sample sequenced in a study of T cells in Graves' hyperthyroidism and ophthalmopathy. What was amplified from RNA transcripts were TCR beta CDR3 regions. An initial round of RT-PCR targeting the TCR CDR3 relied on the HTBI primer set. TCRdb passed the multiplex PCR reads through MiXCR, listing each CDR3 protein once. This sample yields 50,000 to 60,000 distinct CDR3 sequences, of which roughly 50% are seen a single time; under 15% belongs to the top ten. Sequenced: blood. The receptors shown here come from a woman in her twenties or thirties with Graves' ophthalmopathy.

This clonotype has a count of ten or more. V is TRBV7-8 and J is TRBJ1-3, with 12 bases identical to TRBD1. The V gene end was trimmed by 4 bases and the J gene end by 4 bases; junction bases not matched to a gene: 20. The CDR3 is 21 amino acids. Germline CDR1 is SGHVS and CDR2 is FQNEAQ. CDR3 sequence: CASSSETGTGGSRSFGNTIYF. CDR3 sequence (DNA): TGTGCCAGCAGCTCCGAAACCGGGACAGGGGGCTCTAGGTCCTTCGGAAACACCATATATTTT.

The V gene is TRBV2, the J gene TRBJ2-5, with D possibly being TRBD2 (6 bases). This CDR3 has 15 amino acids. V was pared by 3 bases and J by 1 base, with 12 bases between. Germline-derived CDR1 and CDR2 are SNHLY and FYNNEI. CDR3 DNA sequence: TGTGCCAGCAGTGATGGGGCGGGGCGCCAAGAGACCCAGTACTTC. Translating gives CASSDGAGRQETQYF. Looking up the rest from reference TRBV2 and TRBJ2-5 gives the full variable domain: EPEVTQTPSHQVTQMGQEVILRCVPISNHLYFYWYRQILGQKVEFLVSFYNNEISEKSEIFDDQFSVERPDGSNFTLKIRSTKLEDSAMYFCASSDGAGRQETQYFGPGTRLLVL.